Each of the 8 T cell receptor beta chains below was sequenced from the same sample in a study of T cells expressing NK-cell markers. TCRdb reworked the 5' RACE reads into one entry per CDR3 protein, no DNA. The table for this sample gives about 460,000 distinct CDR3 sequences. The sequencing sample was made of blood T cells: a sorted CD56 or NKG2C T cell subset, CD4+ or CD8+ T cells, or bulk PBMC T cells (not recorded which). All receptors derive from a woman between 50 and 59 years old in good health.

The chain combines TRBV30 with TRBJ2-4. CDR1 and CDR2 (germline): GTSNPN, SVGIG (reference sequence). CDR3 size: 11 residues. The CDR3 protein is CAWETGNIQYF.

The chain joins TRBV11-2 to TRBJ1-2. The germline V gene encodes CDR1 SGHAT and CDR2 FQNNGV. The CDR3 extends over 15 amino acids. The CDR3 is CASSLPGDYSYGYTF.

V gene TRBV20-1 combines with J gene TRBJ2-1; TCRdb returns TRBD1, unconfirmable since there is no DNA. The CDR3 loop spans 15 amino acids. Germline assignment: CDR1 DFQATT and CDR2 SNEGSKA (reference sequence). The CDR3 sequence is CSARVPGTNSNEQFF.

The chain carries TRBV27 and TRBJ2-1; TCRdb's D gene call, TRBD1, goes unchecked for lack of DNA. The CDR3 is 17 amino acids. In germline, CDR1 is MNHEY, CDR2 SMNVEV (reference sequence). CDR3 residues: CASSLGPGGLSYNEQFF.

Here the CDR3 reads CASSPEITDTQYF. The V and J genes are TRBV18 and TRBJ2-3. The CDR3 length is 13 residues. Per the germline V gene, CDR1 is KGHSH and CDR2 is LQKENI.

The chain combines TRBV29-1 with TRBJ2-7. The CDR3 is 12 residues long. Germline V gene lookup returns CDR1 SQVTM and CDR2 ANQGSEA. Here the CDR3 reads CSVGAPGYEQYF.

This chain connects TRBV10-2 to TRBJ2-5; TCRdb's D call of TRBD2 is untestable without DNA. The CDR3 extends over 16 amino acids. Germline CDR1 and CDR2: WSHSY and SAAADI. CDR3 region: CASSEMGLAGVETQYF.

The chain links TRBV5-1 to TRBJ1-2; the TCRdb call, TRBD1, lacks DNA for checking. The CDR3 covers 15 residues. CDR1 and CDR2 from the germline V gene are SGHRS and YFSETQ. CDR3 sequence reads: CASSLTYRLDYGYTF.